Sequencing of this T cell receptor beta chain was carried out in a study of T cells in Graves' hyperthyroidism and ophthalmopathy. The CDR3 runs 15 residues. Germline-derived CDR1 and CDR2 are MGHRA and YSYEKL. Losses at the gene ends were 4 bases for V and 3 bases for J; bases not matched to a gene: 7. Patients counted as stable if ophthalmopathy did not develop within 18 months. Exclusion criteria comprised uncontrolled infection, other autoimmune disease, pregnancy or lactation. It was roughly 10 ml of fresh peripheral blood that supplied the PBMCs. TCR beta CDR3 sequences were amplified from RNA transcripts. First-round RT-PCR targeting the TCR CDR3 was performed with the HTBI primer set. TCRdb ran MiXCR on the multiplex PCR reads and lists one entry per CDR3 protein. The sample gives a few hundred thousand distinct CDR3 sequences, about 15% of which show up once; approximately 29% is in the top ten.

Study-level points and caveats: Ophthalmopathy, which appeared later, was predicted by the model a median 6.5 months before onset.

Concerning this clonotype: As yet, its antigen is unknown.

The chain recombines TRBV4-1 with TRBJ1-1; 8 bases agree with TRBD1. Specimen: blood. This TCR derives from a woman aged 25 to 39 with Graves' hyperthyroidism. CDR3 sequence (DNA): TGCGCCAGCAGCCGCCTGCAACAGGGGGACACTGAAGCTTTCTTT. Translated, it gives CASSRLQQGDTEAFF.